The present T cell receptor (beta chain) was sequenced within a study of T cell responses to AZD1222 COVID-19 vaccine. The data were produced by immunoSEQ multiplex PCR, yet TCRdb's version contains in-frame clones alone and is incomplete. Seen here are 75,000 to 90,000 clones, roughly 83% observed once, and the top ten hold approximately 9%. Trimming at V came to 4 bases and at J to 4 bases, leaving 7 bases not matched to a gene. This CDR3 comprises 14 residues. In germline, CDR1 is GTSNPN, CDR2 SVGIG (reference sequence). The rearrangement links TRBV30 to TRBJ2-1; 7 positions agree with TRBD1. This sample comprised peripheral blood, obtained on day 0 of AZD1222 vaccination. The TCR comes from an adult in good health. The CDR3 region has the DNA TGTGCCTGGAACCGACAGGGTGCTTACAATGAGCAGTTCTTC. This encodes CAWNRQGAYNEQFF.